The clone carrying this TCR beta chain was found a few times. Its specificity is not known. The data derive from a study of vaccination effects on CD4 cells after COVID-19. Study information: The median interval between the second dose and post-vaccine sampling was 72 days.

Using immunoSEQ multiplex PCR, the repertoire was profiled, and TCRdb retains in-frame clones only, with some absent. The sample lists 25,000 to 35,000 clones, 75% to 90% occurring once. In the ViraFEST assay, antigen-specific CD4+ clonotypes were identified by expansion after peptide-pool stimulation. The authors isolated CD4+ T cells after around nine days of culture. Two doses of either BNT162b2 or mRNA-1273 were given to each participant. Prior SARS-CoV-2 infection was absent in the vaccine recipients, as shown by negative nucleocapsid antibodies. The source is a human donor who received a COVID-19 vaccine. Some clones in this sample may be carry-over from other donors' samples. Sequenced material: CD4+ T cells from PBMCs cultured with SARS-CoV-2 spike peptides, taken after COVID-19 vaccination.

The DNA for the CDR3 is TGTGCCAGTAGACGCCGGGACAGCTATGGCTACACCTTC. Translated, it gives CASRRRDSYGYTF. V usage is TRBV19 and J usage is TRBJ1-2, with 7 bases lining up with TRBD1. V shed 6 bases, J shed 4 bases, and the junction held 5 bases outside the gene matches. This CDR3 spans 13 amino acids. CDR1 is LNHDA, CDR2 SQIVND, per germline (reference sequence).